This paragraph reports one T cell receptor beta chain. The record originates from a study of blood T cell repertoires in COVID-19. About the study: Spain, Italy and the United States supplied samples that represented acute and convalescent COVID-19. The cDNA or gDNA used as material had been derived from T cells, B-cell-depleted T cells, or PBMCs.

CDR3 length: 17 amino acids. Germline V lookup: CDR1 MGHDK, CDR2 SYGVNS. V lost 7 bases and J lost 0, with 21 bases in between. Per the study methods: Nucleated cell number was recorded as an estimate derived from reference gene primer amplification. TCRdb's copy holds only in-frame clones and misses some; the assay was immunoSEQ multiplex PCR. D and trimming come from the DNA, and the V and J calls and clone size come from that table. Among 200,000 to 250,000 clones, 65% to 90% were seen once, and the ten largest hold just under 7.5%. This chain uses TRBV25-1 with TRBJ1-2; D unclear. This sequence was found in a woman in her forties or fifties with acute or convalescent COVID-19. Sequenced sample: peripheral blood. In nucleotides, the CDR3 is TGTGCCAGCACCCCCTCTCCGGGGTACAATTCTAACTATGGCTACACCTTC. Amino acid sequence: CASTPSPGYNSNYGYTF.